Listed below are T cell receptor beta chains from one sample, sequenced in a study of T cell responses to AZD1222 COVID-19 vaccine. Data came from immunoSEQ multiplex PCR; TCRdb stores just in-frame clones and leaves some out. The sample lists around 170,000 clones, over 90% occurring once. Sequenced material: peripheral blood, taken 28 days after the second AZD1222 dose. The receptor set was obtained from an adult who received the AZD1222 COVID-19 vaccine. The CDR3 runs from the conserved cysteine through the conserved F or W. Each record gives: D gene, J gene, V gene, clone size, CDR3 protein, CDR3 DNA. D genes are given only for firm matches. Rows give clone size only sometimes, using once, few, many, or a class for an expanded clone.

- | TRBJ1-6 | TRBV3-1/TRBV3-2 | - | CASSLGRQTSPLHF | TGTGCCAGCAGCCTAGGGAGACAGACTTCACCCCTCCACTTT
TRBD1 | TRBJ1-2 | TRBV13 | - | CASSSTGGRYGYTF | TGTGCCAGCAGCTCCACAGGGGGCAGGTATGGCTACACCTTC
- | TRBJ2-7 | TRBV10-3 | few | CAISGLGGFGTHYEQYF | TGTGCCATCAGTGGGCTCGGTGGGTTCGGGACCCACTACGAGCAGTACTTC
TRBD1 | TRBJ1-6 | TRBV5-8 | - | CASSPGQGYNSPLHF | TGTGCCAGCAGCCCCGGACAGGGTTATAATTCACCCCTCCACTTT
- | TRBJ2-5 | TRBV18 | - | CASSPTWGQETQYF | TGTGCCAGCTCACCAACGTGGGGGCAAGAGACCCAGTACTTC
TRBD2 | TRBJ2-7 | TRBV10-3 | - | CAISGDYPEQYF | TGTGCCATCAGTGGGGACTACCCAGAGCAGTACTTC
- | TRBJ1-2 | TRBV11-2 | - | CASSLGVVSYGYTF | TGTGCCAGCAGCTTAGGTGTGGTTAGCTATGGCTACACCTTC
TRBD1 | TRBJ1-5 | TRBV7-8 | - | CASSPGQAGNQPQHF | TGTGCCAGCAGCCCTGGACAGGCCGGCAATCAGCCCCAGCATTTT
- | TRBJ1-1 | TRBV5-5 | - | CASSWSSTRGTEAFF | TGTGCCAGCAGCTGGTCATCCACACGGGGGACTGAAGCTTTCTTT
- | TRBJ2-7 | TRBV6-2/TRBV6-3 | - | CASSYPRGQFGEQYF | TGTGCCAGCAGTTACCCCCGGGGGCAATTTGGCGAGCAGTACTTC
- | TRBJ2-5 | TRBV21-1 | - | CASSKSCGNSEGETQYF | TGTGCCAGCAGCAAAAGTTGCGGCAACTCGGAGGGAGAGACCCAGTACTTC
TRBD2 | TRBJ2-1 | TRBV6-4 | once | CASSVGLAGDNEQFF | TGTGCCAGCAGTGTGGGACTAGCGGGAGACAATGAGCAGTTCTTC
TRBD1 | TRBJ1-6 | TRBV4-2 | - | CASSLAKAGTGSPLHF | TGTGCCAGCAGCCTAGCAAAGGCGGGGACAGGCTCACCCCTCCACTTT
TRBD1 | TRBJ2-5 | TRBV7-9 | once | CASSFPGTGKTQYF | TGTGCCAGCAGCTTTCCCGGGACAGGAAAGACCCAGTACTTC
- | TRBJ1-4 | TRBV29-1 | once | CSVEIRTHEKLFF | TGCAGCGTTGAAATCAGGACTCATGAAAAACTGTTTTTT
TRBD1 | TRBJ1-1 | TRBV6-5 | - | CASSYQGAGNTEAFF | TGTGCCAGCAGTTATCAGGGGGCCGGGAACACTGAAGCTTTCTTT
- | TRBJ2-7 | TRBV11-2 | - | CASSPVRRKGHYEQYF | TGTGCCAGCAGCCCCGTGAGGCGGAAGGGTCACTACGAGCAGTACTTC
- | TRBJ1-2 | TRBV24-1 | once | CATSTNRGQQFAF | TGTGCCACCAGTACAAACCGTGGGCAGCAGTTCGCCTTC
TRBD1 | TRBJ1-2 | TRBV18 | - | CASSQGQVDGYTF | TGTGCCAGCTCCCAGGGACAGGTCGACGGCTACACCTTC
TRBD1 | TRBJ2-6 | TRBV5-1 | - | CAARAGTGGSGANVLTF | TGCGCCGCTCGGGCGGGGACAGGGGGCTCTGGGGCCAACGTCCTGACTTTC
- | TRBJ1-4 | TRBV14 | - | CASSLRTESNEKLFF | TGTGCCAGCAGCCTACGGACAGAATCTAATGAAAAACTGTTTTTT
TRBD2 | TRBJ2-7 | TRBV6-5 | - | CASGGLSGRGREQYF | TGTGCCAGCGGCGGTCTAAGCGGGAGGGGTCGCGAGCAGTACTTC
- | TRBJ2-6 | TRBV7-3 | - | CASSLGRVGANVLTF | TGTGCCAGCAGCTTAGGGAGAGTTGGGGCCAACGTCCTGACTTTC
TRBD1 | TRBJ1-1 | TRBV5-6 | - | CASSSGGLTEAFF | TGTGCCAGCAGCTCAGGGGGGTTGACTGAAGCTTTCTTT
- | TRBJ1-2 | TRBV6-4 | once | CASRKGVEDYGYTF | TGTGCCAGCAGGAAAGGTGTGGAGGACTATGGCTACACCTTC